These 6 T cell receptor beta chains came from one sample sequenced in a study of TIL therapy for anti-PD-1-resistant metastatic lung cancer. As for time point: pre-treatment sample, taken before nivolumab and TIL therapy. The immunoSEQ assay was v3. Sequenced by immunoSEQ multiplex PCR; TCRdb stores in-frame clones only, minus some. The sample shows about 36,000 clones, 73% of them seen only once. The sample consisted of blood, taken at baseline. The receptors stem from a person aged 25-80 years with non-small cell lung cancer.

The rearrangement joins TRBV5-1 to TRBJ1-2; D gene ambiguous. The CDR3 length is 13 residues. V was clipped by 0 bases and J by 8 bases, with 11 bases between them. Germline loops: CDR1 SGHRS, CDR2 YFSETQ. CDR3 in DNA: TGCGCCAGCAGCTTGGATCCGCGGCGAGGCTACACCTTC. Amino acids: CASSLDPRRGYTF.

This CDR3 is CASSSPRAAMNTEAFF. CDR3 coding DNA: TGTGCCAGCAGTTCCCCCCGCGCGGCAATGAACACTGAAGCTTTCTTT. This chain links TRBV28 with TRBJ1-1; D uncertain. This CDR3 has 16 residues. Germline CDR1 reads MDHEN; CDR2 reads SYDVKM. Trimming left V 4 bases short and J 0 bases short, with 15 bases between.

The rearrangement joins TRBV9 to TRBJ2-1; a weak D match, TRBD2 (6 bases). CDR3 length: 15 residues. V lost 0 bases, J lost 12 bases, and 19 bases lay in between. Germline loops: CDR1 SGDLS, CDR2 YYNGEE. In DNA form, the CDR3 reads TGTGCCAGCAGCGTAGGTAGCACTAGCTTGGGTGGGCAGTTCTTC. Its protein is CASSVGSTSLGGQFF.

This clone has a handful of counts. CDR3 coding DNA: TGTGCCAGCAGTTTAAACGATCTGATATCGAACACTGAAGCTTTCTTT. It specifies CASSLNDLISNTEAFF. The chain joins TRBV27 to TRBJ1-1; no reliable D call. Looked up from germline, CDR1 is MNHEY and CDR2 is SMNVEV (reference sequence). This CDR3 is 16 amino acids long. Trimming removed 2 bases at V and 1 base at J, with 14 bases between.

The chain couples TRBV14 to TRBJ2-3; D remains unclear. The CDR3 has 15 residues. The germline V and J ends were trimmed by 0 bases and 4 bases, with 11 bases remaining between them. Germline V lookup: CDR1 SGHDN, CDR2 FVKESK. The CDR3 loop reads CASSQDISWADTQYF. As DNA, the CDR3 is TGTGCCAGCAGCCAAGATATCTCGTGGGCAGATACGCAGTATTTT.

As to this clone: One end of the junction fails to match germline, which may point to a read error. This chain connects TRBV7-8 to TRBJ2-7; possibly TRBD1 for D (6 bases). CDR1 is SGHVS, CDR2 FQNEAQ, per germline. The CDR3 runs 16 residues. This CDR3 reads CASSLGSGTRSHEQYF. DNA of the CDR3: TGTGCCAGCAGCTTAGGGTCCGGGACACGCTCCCACGAGCAGTACTTC. The whole variable domain, remainder taken from reference TRBV7-8 and TRBJ2-7, is GAGVSQSPRYKVAKRGQDVALRCDPISGHVSLFWYQQALGQGPEFLTYFQNEAQLDKSGLPSDRFFAERPEGSVSTLKIQRTQQEDSAVYLCASSLGSGTRSHEQYFGPGTRLTVT.